The 27 T cell receptor beta chains presented below share a single source sample, sequenced in a study of T-cell memory formation after mild COVID-19. TCRdb passed the 5' RACE reads through MiXCR, listing each CDR3 protein once. This table holds about 400,000 distinct CDR3 sequences, more than 20% found once. Material: PBMCs or a T cell subset sorted from them (not recorded which). Receptors were obtained from an adult woman who had mild COVID-19 (a few samples of this study predate the infection). Cell type and time point are not known.

The chain recombines TRBV11-2 with TRBJ2-1, with D perhaps matching TRBD2 (7 bases). The CDR3 is 16 residues long. Trimming removed 3 bases from V and 5 bases from J, with 17 bases in between. Germline lookup yields CDR1 SGHAT and CDR2 FQNNGV. The CDR3 here is CASSFRGREIDNEQFF. CDR3 bases: TGTGCCAGCAGCTTTCGGGGGCGGGAGATAGACAATGAGCAGTTCTTC.

The rearrangement uses TRBV3-1 and TRBJ2-2; D gene uncertain. The germline V gene has CDR1 LGHDT and CDR2 YNNKEL (reference sequence). V lost 2 bases, J lost 1 base, and 5 bases lay in between. CDR3 size: 14 residues. CDR3 in DNA: TGTGCCAGCAGCCAATATTTGAACACCGGGGAGCTGTTTTTT. It translates to CASSQYLNTGELFF. Full variable domain (rest looked up from reference TRBV3-1 and TRBJ2-2): DTAVSQTPKYLVTQMGNDKSIKCEQNLGHDTMYWYKQDSKKFLKIMFSYNNKELIINETVPNRFSPKSPDKAHLNLHINSLELGDSAVYFCASSQYLNTGELFFGEGSRLTVL.

The chain has TRBV4-1 and TRBJ1-1; 7 nucleotides align to TRBD1. Trimming at V came to 1 base and at J to 9 bases, leaving 11 bases not matched to a gene. Germline V lookup: CDR1 MGHRA, CDR2 YSYEKL. This CDR3 spans 15 amino acids. The CDR3 bases are TGCGCCAGCAGCCAAGTAGACAGGGAGGGAACTAAAGCTTTCTTT. Protein sequence: CASSQVDREGTKAFF.

J is TRBJ2-1 and V is TRBV7-6; D may be TRBD1 (5 bases). Trimming pared 5 bases from V and 8 bases from J, leaving 10 bases between. CDR1 and CDR2 from the germline V gene are SGHVS and FNYEAQ. This CDR3 contains 12 residues. This CDR3 reads CASSLLGDEQFF. CDR3 nucleotide sequence: TGTGCCAGCAGCCTCCTAGGGGATGAGCAGTTCTTC.

This clonotype has just a few counts. This chain links TRBV27 with TRBJ2-2; TRBD2 matches at 12 bases. This CDR3 spans 18 amino acids. V shed 5 bases and J 2 bases; nucleotides not matched to a gene: 9. Germline V CDR1 and CDR2: MNHEY, SMNVEV (reference sequence). CDR3 bases: TGTGCCAGCAGTCGACTAGCGGGAGTCTTATCAAACACCGGGGAGCTGTTTTTT. Protein: CASSRLAGVLSNTGELFF.

The table lists this clonotype with a few counts. This chain connects TRBV29-1 to TRBJ2-5; D is perhaps TRBD1 (6 bases). Trimming took 5 bases from V and 4 from J, leaving 14 bases between them. This CDR3 region has 13 residues. From germline, CDR1 is SQVTM and CDR2 ANQGSEA. As DNA, the CDR3 is TGCAGCGTTTGGAGAACAGGGCGAGAGACCCAGTACTTC. It translates to CSVWRTGRETQYF.

This clonotype was found a few times. The V and J genes are TRBV4-2 and TRBJ1-1; 8 positions agree with TRBD1. The CDR3 totals 16 residues. J was trimmed by 4 bases and V by 0 bases; bases with no gene match: 7. Looked up from germline, CDR1 is LGHNA and CDR2 is YNFKEQ. CDR3: CASSQEPGGASTEAFF. Here the CDR3 DNA reads TGTGCCAGCAGCCAAGAACCAGGGGGCGCGAGCACTGAAGCTTTCTTT.

Only a few counts were recorded for this clonotype. The chain has TRBV7-2 and TRBJ2-7; 9 bases align to TRBD2. Germline-derived CDR1 and CDR2 are SGHTA and FQGNSA. The CDR3 consists of 15 residues. The V and J ends lost 5 bases and 3 bases, in that order; junction bases with no gene match: 8. The CDR3 sequence is CASSLGTSILYEQYF. In DNA form, the CDR3 reads TGTGCCAGCAGCCTCGGGACTAGCATCCTCTACGAGCAGTACTTC.

The CDR3 region is CASRIGATQYF. CDR3 coding DNA: TGTGCCAGTAGGATCGGGGCGACCCAGTACTTC. This chain joins TRBV19 and TRBJ2-5; TRBD1 or TRBD2 may be the D gene (5 bases each). The germline V gene encodes CDR1 LNHDA and CDR2 SQIVND (reference sequence). The CDR3 is 11 residues long. Trimming stripped 6 bases from V and 7 bases from J, with 9 bases between.

This chain joins TRBV5-1 and TRBJ2-6, with TRBD1 matching 9 bases. The CDR3 has 17 residues. From germline, CDR1 is SGHRS and CDR2 YFSETQ. J gave up 0 bases and V 4 bases, and 5 bases lay outside the gene matches. Here the CDR3 reads CASSADRGTSGANVLTF. In DNA, the CDR3 is TGCGCCAGCAGCGCGGACAGGGGTACCTCTGGGGCCAACGTCCTGACTTTC.

This clonotype appeared a few times. This chain connects TRBV7-2 to TRBJ1-5, with 7 bases lining up with TRBD1. From germline, CDR1 is SGHTA and CDR2 FQGNSA. The V gene end was trimmed by 5 bases and the J gene end by 7 bases; junction bases not matched to a gene: 8. The CDR3 runs to 14 residues. For the CDR3, the DNA is TGTGCCAGCAGCCCGCTGCTGACAGGGCAGCCCCAGCATTTT. Encoded protein: CASSPLLTGQPQHF.

The CDR3 sequence: CASSPISGTIRNEQFF. Written as DNA, the CDR3 is TGTGCCAGCAGTCCCATTTCCGGGACCATTCGGAATGAGCAGTTCTTC. This chain uses TRBV6-5 with TRBJ2-1, with D perhaps TRBD1 or TRBD2 (5 bases each). The CDR3 has 16 amino acids. Germline CDR1 reads MNHEY; CDR2 reads SVGAGI. With 5 bases removed from V and 7 bases from J, the gap between germline ends came to 21 bases.

V and J are TRBV7-3 and TRBJ2-2, with 7 bases identical to TRBD1. CDR3 length: 15 amino acids. Trimming took 1 base from V and 5 from J; bases not matched to a gene: 4. Germline V gene sequence: CDR1 SGHTA, CDR2 FQGTGA. The CDR3 DNA reads TGTGCCAGCAGCTTAATAGGGGGCGCGACCGGGGAGCTGTTTTTT. Residues: CASSLIGGATGELFF.

The table lists this clonotype with a few counts. This chain links TRBV7-9 with TRBJ2-4; 12 positions agree with TRBD1. The CDR3 has 16 residues. Germline V gene sequence: CDR1 SEHNR, CDR2 FQNEAQ (reference sequence). After removal of 5 bases from V and 1 base from J, the junction contained 3 bases not matched to a gene. This CDR3 reads CASSRGQGAAKNIQYF. The DNA of the CDR3 is TGTGCCAGCAGCAGGGGACAGGGGGCGGCCAAAAACATTCAGTACTTC.

About this clonotype: The junction shows a germline mismatch at one end, possibly a read error. This chain uses TRBV2 with TRBJ2-1, with a possible D match to TRBD2 (5 bases). CDR3 length: 16 residues. Germline V lookup: CDR1 SNHLY, CDR2 FYNNEI. The DNA for the CDR3 is TGTGCCAGCAGCGAACCCGGGAAGGGCTCCAACAATGAGCAGTTCTTC. Translated: CASSEPGKGSNNEQFF.

The chain joins TRBV12-3 or TRBV12-4 to TRBJ2-3; 11 bases agree with TRBD2. The CDR3 has 18 residues. V trimming: 6 bases; J trimming: 2 bases; junction bases outside the gene matches: 13. The CDR3 region has the DNA TGTGCCAGCAGGGGACTAGCGGACCCCCAGGTCCCCACAGATACGCAGTATTTT. Translated: CASRGLADPQVPTDTQYF.

This chain joins TRBV5-1 and TRBJ1-4; D gene ambiguous. CDR3 length: 16 residues. Trimming pared 0 bases from V and 5 bases from J, leaving 14 bases between. Germline V lookup: CDR1 SGHRS, CDR2 YFSETQ. CDR3 coding DNA: TGCGCCAGCAGCTTGGGGGTGGTGACCGCGAATGAAAAACTGTTTTTT. Its protein is CASSLGVVTANEKLFF.

This sequence joins TRBV5-1 and TRBJ2-2; D call uncertain. The germline V and J ends were trimmed by 6 bases and 5 bases, with 11 bases remaining between them. CDR1 SGHRS and CDR2 YFSETQ come from the germline V gene. The CDR3 runs to 13 residues. CDR3 in DNA: TGCGCCAGCAAACCGCTGGCAACCGGGGAGCTGTTTTTT. It codes for CASKPLATGELFF.

V usage is TRBV6-1 and J usage is TRBJ2-5; TRBD1 agrees at 10 bases. Germline trimming cut 8 bases from V and 4 bases from J; bases unmatched to any gene: 7. The CDR3 covers 14 residues. CDR1 is MNHNS and CDR2 is SASEGT in the germline V gene. The CDR3 DNA follows: TGTGCCAGCCGGACAGGGGGAACAAGAGAGACCCAGTACTTC. This encodes CASRTGGTRETQYF.

This chain uses TRBV6-5 with TRBJ2-3; 10 bases agree with TRBD2. Germline CDR1 MNHEY, CDR2 SVGAGI. After removal of 6 bases from V and 2 bases from J, the junction contained 5 bases not matched to a gene. The CDR3 totals 15 residues. The CDR3 DNA sequence: TGTGCCAGCAGGACCCTAGCGGGAGTCACAGATACGCAGTATTTT. Protein: CASRTLAGVTDTQYF.

In this sample, this clonotype turned up a few times. This sequence joins TRBV5-6 and TRBJ2-3, with D tentatively TRBD1 (6 bases). CDR1 SGHDT and CDR2 YYEEEE come from the germline V gene. There are 16 residues in the CDR3. V dropped 3 bases and J dropped 2 bases, with 16 bases sitting between them. DNA for the CDR3: TGTGCCAGCAGCTGGGGGCCAAGGGGGTCCACAGATACGCAGTATTTT. As protein: CASSWGPRGSTDTQYF.

This clonotype was detected a few times. This chain links TRBV6-5 with TRBJ1-1; D is perhaps TRBD1 (5 bases). This CDR3 comprises 14 residues. Germline CDR1 and CDR2: MNHEY and SVGAGI. Trimming took off 5 bases at V and 4 bases at J, with 14 bases between the two ends. This CDR3 reads CASSPAGASTEAFF. CDR3 nucleotides: TGTGCCAGCAGTCCCGCCGGGGCGAGCACTGAAGCTTTCTTT.

This clonotype was counted between two and nine times. The chain couples TRBV6-5 to TRBJ1-1, with a possible D match to TRBD1 (6 bases). V dropped 2 bases and J dropped 1 base, with 11 bases sitting between them. The CDR3 totals 15 residues. Per germline, CDR1 MNHEY and CDR2 SVGAGI. The CDR3 DNA sequence: TGTGCCAGCAGTTACGATGAGACAGGGAACACTGAAGCTTTCTTT. It yields the protein CASSYDETGNTEAFF.

The chain employs TRBV20-1 and TRBJ1-2; D possibly corresponds to TRBD1 (5 bases). The ends were cut back, 5 bases at V and 1 base at J, with 17 bases in the middle. CDR1 and CDR2 (germline): DFQATT, SNEGSKA (reference sequence). This CDR3 region has 15 residues. CDR3 residues: CSAPPGTLLNYGYTF. CDR3 sequence (DNA): TGCAGTGCTCCCCCGGGGACCCTACTTAACTATGGCTACACCTTC.

This clonotype showed up just a few times. The chain joins TRBV4-1 to TRBJ2-5, with 10 bases fitting TRBD2. Per germline, CDR1 MGHRA and CDR2 YSYEKL. The length of the CDR3 is 18 residues. The V and J ends lost 0 bases and 5 bases, in that order; junction bases with no gene match: 12. The CDR3 DNA reads TGCGCCAGCAGCCAAGATAGGAGCGGGGGGGCCGTGGAGGAGACCCAGTACTTC. Its protein product is CASSQDRSGGAVEETQYF.

V is TRBV13 and J is TRBJ2-7; D remains ambiguous. CDR1 and CDR2 from the germline V gene are PRHDT and FYEKMQ (reference sequence). V gave up 5 bases and J gave up 5 bases, with 10 bases separating them. The CDR3 extends over 12 amino acids. The CDR3, as DNA: TGTGCCAGCAGCCTGCGGACCAACGAGCAGTACTTC. This sequence encodes CASSLRTNEQYF.

The V and J genes are TRBV2 and TRBJ2-3; TRBD1 matches 7 bases. The CDR3 sequence is 17 residues long. Looked up from germline, CDR1 is SNHLY and CDR2 is FYNNEI. V shed 4 bases, J shed 1 base, and the junction held 11 bases outside the gene matches. CDR3 loop: CASSGALTGWGTDTQYF. Here the CDR3 DNA reads TGTGCCAGCAGTGGGGCCCTGACAGGGTGGGGCACAGATACGCAGTATTTT.